The source of this T cell receptor beta chain is a study of cytomegalovirus exposure and HLA in healthy donors (dated by TCRdb to 2016 to 2017). With regard to the full study: An earlier analysis of roughly 500 of the donors reported 250 to 300 Gb of sequence data and roughly 110 million unique TCR beta sequences from around 200 million T cells. To predict cytomegalovirus infection status, the study combined high-throughput TCR immunosequencing, statistical association of individual TCRs with disease status, and machine learning. Donor age, sex, ethnicity and CMV serostatus were compiled alongside the repertoire data. The later analysis used no new phenotypic data to find candidate immune exposures, relying instead on TCR beta sequences and their occurrence across donors. A later genetic analysis took genome-wide SNP genotypes for about 65% of the roughly 670 donors and used that subset as a discovery cohort. Roughly five DR-DQ haplotypes were handled as single units for association and clustering, since linkage in the cohort was strong. An early release covering around 630 HLA-typed donors comprised roughly 300 gigabases of sequencing data and 85 million or so unique TCR sequences. The T cell repertoires of about 700 subjects were profiled by immunosequencing and related to cytomegalovirus serostatus. Typing coverage varied by locus: about 629-640 donors for A, B, C, DRB1 and DQB1; approximately 560 for DQA1; approximately 610 for DPA1; more than 450 for DPB1. Among a few hundred genotyped donors of the cohort, an average of around 240,000 unique TCR beta nucleotide sequences were sequenced per donor, 15% to 20% of them non-productive. To decide whether each TCR beta V gene segment behaved as functional or pseudogenic, an earlier analysis of approximately 620 of the donors relied on high-throughput TCR beta sequencing. Besides the first cohort of roughly 640 subjects, a separate validation cohort made up of roughly 130 different subjects was used. Among the approximately 420 genotyped donors, more than 70% belonged to the genetic ancestry cluster associated with self-reported Caucasian donors. The aim of the study was to test whether cataloging public T cell receptors could identify signatures of past pathogen exposure. All discovery cohort repertoires had been generated on a single sequencing platform. A later analysis re-analyzed previously published TCR beta repertoires from approximately 670 donors and added high-resolution HLA genotyping to study TCR occurrence patterns. Class I and class II HLA loci were covered by the typing at four-digit resolution.

The germline V gene sets CDR1 to SGDLS and CDR2 to YYNGEE. Its CDR3 holds 15 amino acids, cysteine through phenylalanine. The only DNA kept is the CDR3, 45 bases in frame from the first base. Trimming removed 0 bases from V and 0 bases from J; the gene matches leave 0 bases unexplained. The cohort comprised under 700 healthy bone marrow donors. At the time of sampling, all cohort members were nominally healthy, though unrecorded immune exposures were likely present. The donor tested CMV seronegative, placing the donor among the 300 to 400 seronegative members of the cohort. A peripheral blood sample was provided by each donor, and peripheral blood mononuclear cells were used for TCR beta sequencing. The Qiagen DNeasy Blood Extraction Kit was used to extract genomic DNA from the blood cell samples. Broader findings and caveats from the paper: Because some donors lacked HLA typing at each locus, the association tests relied only on the typed subset. In a later analysis, several top co-occurrence clusters were reported to appear linked to parvovirus B19, influenza, CMV and Epstein-Barr virus. The classifier was reported to diagnose cytomegalovirus status with high specificity and sensitivity in both the original cohort and the validation cohort. In the study, some 160 TCR beta chains were listed as associated with cytomegalovirus. When HLA alleles, especially DR and DQ, strongly co-occurred, attributing TCR associations to individual alleles was difficult. CMV serostatus was the only immune exposure information available for the cohort. At a false discovery rate of 0.05, a later analysis linked fewer than 20,000 TCR beta sequences to specific HLA alleles. Most CMV-associated TCR beta chains appeared to be HLA-restricted in a later analysis, and the HLA associations seemed to be driven largely by CMV exposure. According to the authors, the approach could potentially be generalized to other disease states and immunological phenotypes. The cohort was sequenced for TCR beta chains only, and without alpha or paired-chain data the features that could be detected were limited. An association between a missense DCLRE1C variant and V-gene and J-gene trimming of TCR beta chains was found in a later genetic analysis and replicated in an independent cohort. In vitro tests confirmed that three of the cytomegalovirus-associated TCR beta chains recognize cytomegalovirus antigens. Some IMGT-functional V segments, including TRBV6-2 and TRBV6-3, could not be distinguished by the 87-base-pair reads and were therefore excluded. Because counts were too low, roughly 16 rarely observed V segments, including chromosome 9 orphons, were left out of the earlier analysis of 587 of the donors. A further reported finding was that TCR beta sequences accurately predicted the HLA-A and HLA-B alleles for most subjects in the first cohort. According to a later analysis, TCR association rates differed among HLA loci, with DRB1 alleles showing the most associated TCRs and HLA-C alleles showing the fewest. A cluster of highly shared sequence variants was judged likely to represent a technical artifact of the sequencing pipeline. In an earlier analysis of some 500 of the donors, most TCR beta V segments were observed in productive rearrangements about 87% or about 30% of the time, broadly matching IMGT annotations. In a later analysis, HLA-associated TCR beta chains showed more clonal expansion and lower generation probabilities than non-associated chains that were equally common. Sequencing depth was assumed to be roughly uniform across donors in the presence/absence analyses, though that assumption may not hold. A later genetic analysis reported fewer N-insertions in productive TCRs among donors in an Asian-associated ancestry cluster than the roughly 720-donor mean. Across donors, most TCR sequences were observed very rarely, whereas some public TCRs were present in many individuals. Linkage disequilibrium might explain the correlated functional status among segregating V segments, but an unknown experimental factor could not be excluded.

The library was prepared using the immunoSEQ multiplex PCR assay. For the multiplex PCR, a mixture combining 60 forward primers for TCR Vbeta segments and 13 reverse primers for TCR Jbeta segments was used. A multiplex PCR assay on genomic DNA amplified the CDR3 region of rearranged TCR beta genes. On the Illumina HiSeq System, the amplified TCR beta libraries were sequenced as 87-base-pair reads. The paper's processing steps were these. A later analysis tallied around 87 million unique TCR beta chains across the 610 or so repertoires, and about 10 million of those chains were shared by two or more donors. Raw reads were error-corrected and collapsed into unique sequences with a nearest-neighbor algorithm that merged closely related sequences to remove PCR and sequencing errors. V, D and J gene segments were assigned by aligning CDR3 sequences to IMGT reference sequences. Each retained sequence needed at least a six-nucleotide match to both a V gene segment and a J gene segment. A rearrangement was called productive if the CDR3 had no stop codons and remained in frame with V and J, and every other rearrangement was called non-productive. CDR3 was defined by IMGT convention, running from the second conserved V-encoded cysteine to the conserved J-encoded phenylalanine. Sequences without an unambiguous match to a single V gene segment were excluded from the earlier analysis of 450 to 650 of the donors. In an earlier analysis of several hundred of the donors, V segments were called functional above 56.7% productive rearrangements and were called segregating when the between-donor standard deviation exceeded 5%. A statistical classification framework was built to diagnose cytomegalovirus status from the catalog of TCR beta chain sequences. In a later analysis, TCR nucleotide sequences were compared against IMGT/GENE-DB human TR gene sequences so that V and J genes could be assigned. A later analysis assigned CDR3 sequences and most-parsimonious VDJ recombination scenarios with the TCRdist pipeline. In a later analysis, each TCR beta chain was defined by its CDR3 amino acid sequence together with its V-gene family, and reads lacking a unique V-gene family were excluded. In a later analysis, around 650 highly shared, low-generation-probability nucleotide sequences were removed to address suspected cross-contamination and a sequencing artifact. In a later analysis, a clonal expansion index was calculated for each public chain from normalized within-repertoire ranks of inferred template counts. In a later analysis, generation probabilities were computed with a VDJ recombination model fitted to out-of-frame rearrangements, and the resulting probabilities were checked against IGoR. In a later analysis, TCR-TCR, TCR-HLA and TCR-CMV co-occurrence was scored with hypergeometric tests, and a repertoire-size bias correction was applied to TCR pairs. False discovery rates were estimated in a later analysis by permuting HLA or CMV assignments 20 times. In a later analysis, co-occurring TCRs were grouped with DBSCAN, and TCRdist sequence similarity was added when clustering was performed within HLA-allele-positive subsets. For co-occurrence clustering, repertoires with fewer than 30,000 or more than 120,000 public chains were excluded, along with four to six repertoires with anomalous nucleotide sharing. TCRdb took this table from immuneACCESS and kept in-frame rearrangements with V and J called. Such tables lack part of the clones; where checked against another copy, unresolved V genes explain under half of the gap, and the rest is unexplained. The V and J calls and the clone size are those of that table, but D and trimming were determined from the DNA. This sample lists 130,000 or so clones; approximately 71% were detected once. The biggest ten clones account for over 3% of the sample.

In regard to this clone: Its antigen is currently not known. Qualities for individual bases were not recorded, and no much larger clone is one base off.

What was sequenced was PBMCs. This clonotype originated in a man aged 35 to 55 in good health and CMV-seronegative. The chain joins TRBV9 to TRBJ2-1; 7 nucleotides in the junction match TRBD2. CDR3 reads: CASSVGTSSYNEQFF. The sequenced DNA: TGTGCCAGCAGCGTAGGGACTAGCTCCTACAATGAGCAGTTCTTC.